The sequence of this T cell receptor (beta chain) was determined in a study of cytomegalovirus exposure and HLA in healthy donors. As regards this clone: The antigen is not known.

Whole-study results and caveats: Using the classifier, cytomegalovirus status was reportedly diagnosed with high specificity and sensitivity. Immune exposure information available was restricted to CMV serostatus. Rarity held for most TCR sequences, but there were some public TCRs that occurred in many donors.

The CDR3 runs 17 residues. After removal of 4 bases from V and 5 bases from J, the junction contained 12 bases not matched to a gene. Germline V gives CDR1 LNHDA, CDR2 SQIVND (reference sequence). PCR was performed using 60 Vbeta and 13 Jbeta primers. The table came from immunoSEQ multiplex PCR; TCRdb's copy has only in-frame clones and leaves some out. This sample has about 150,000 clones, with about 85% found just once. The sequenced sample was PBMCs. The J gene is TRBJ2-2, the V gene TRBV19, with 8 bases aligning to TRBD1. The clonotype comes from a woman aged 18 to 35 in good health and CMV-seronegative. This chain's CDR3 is CASSNGQGADLTGELFF. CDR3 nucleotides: TGTGCCAGTAGTAACGGACAGGGAGCCGATTTAACCGGGGAGCTGTTTTTT.